There are a few counts of the clone carrying this TCR beta chain. Its antigen is undetermined. The data stem from a study of T cells in Graves' hyperthyroidism and ophthalmopathy. Study results and limitations: With a median lead of approximately 6.4 months before onset, the model predicted ophthalmopathy. Among clonotypes expanded in thyroid above 0.001, most were also found in blood.

TCR beta CDR3 regions were amplified from RNA transcripts. TCR CDR3 underwent first-round RT-PCR with the HTBI primer set. TCRdb reprocessed the multiplex PCR reads with MiXCR, giving one entry per CDR3 protein. The sample has roughly 660,000 distinct CDR3 sequences; 15% to 20% are singletons. The sample taken for sequencing was blood. This TCR came from a man aged 50 or older with Graves' hyperthyroidism.

CDR3 protein: CAWGGSEQPQHF. The CDR3 coding sequence is TGTGCCTGGGGGGGTTCGGAGCAGCCCCAGCATTTT. The chain is built from TRBV30 and TRBJ1-5, with TRBD1 as a possible D gene (5 bases). CDR1 GTSNPN and CDR2 SVGIG come from the germline V gene (reference sequence). The CDR3 is 12 amino acids. V lost 5 bases to trimming and J lost 7 bases, with 12 bases between them. The full variable domain, in which reference TRBV30 and TRBJ1-5 provide the parts outside the CDR3, is SQTIHQWPATLVQPVGSPLSLECTVEGTSNPNLYWYRQAAGRGLQLLFYSVGIGQISSEVPQNLSASRPQDRQFILSSKKLLLSDSGFYLCAWGGSEQPQHFGDGTRLSIL.